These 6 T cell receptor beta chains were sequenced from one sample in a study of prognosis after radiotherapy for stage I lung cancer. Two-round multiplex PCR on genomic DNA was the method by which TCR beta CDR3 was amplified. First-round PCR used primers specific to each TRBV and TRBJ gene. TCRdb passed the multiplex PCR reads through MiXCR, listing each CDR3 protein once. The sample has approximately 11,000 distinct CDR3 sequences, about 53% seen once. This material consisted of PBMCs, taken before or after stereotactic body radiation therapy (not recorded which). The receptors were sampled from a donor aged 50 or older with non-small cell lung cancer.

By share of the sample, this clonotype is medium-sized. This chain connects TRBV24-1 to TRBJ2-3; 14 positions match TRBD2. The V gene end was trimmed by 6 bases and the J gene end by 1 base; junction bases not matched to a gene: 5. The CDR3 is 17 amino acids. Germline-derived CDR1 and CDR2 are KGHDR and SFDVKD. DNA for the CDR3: TGTGCCACCAGTCTGGGACTAGCGGGGGAGGGCACAGATACGCAGTATTTT. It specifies CATSLGLAGEGTDTQYF.

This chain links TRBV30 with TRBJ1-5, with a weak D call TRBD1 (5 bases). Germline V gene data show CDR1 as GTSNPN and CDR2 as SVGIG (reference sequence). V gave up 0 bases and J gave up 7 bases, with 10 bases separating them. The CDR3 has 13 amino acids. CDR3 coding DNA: TGTGCCTGGAGTGTTCAGGGCGAGCAGCCCCAGCATTTT. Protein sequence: CAWSVQGEQPQHF.

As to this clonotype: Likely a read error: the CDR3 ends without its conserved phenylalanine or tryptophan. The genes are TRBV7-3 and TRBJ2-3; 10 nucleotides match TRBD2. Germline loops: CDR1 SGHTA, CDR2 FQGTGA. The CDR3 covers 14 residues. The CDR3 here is CAISRTSGADTQYL. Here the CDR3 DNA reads TGTGCCATCAGCCGGACTAGCGGCGCAGATACGCAGTATCTT.

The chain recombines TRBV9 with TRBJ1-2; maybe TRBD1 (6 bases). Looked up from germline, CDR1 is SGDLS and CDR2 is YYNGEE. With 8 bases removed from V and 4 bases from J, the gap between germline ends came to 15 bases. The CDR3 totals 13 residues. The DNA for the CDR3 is TGTGCCAGTGGGAGCAGGGGCGTCTATGGCTACACCTTC. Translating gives CASGSRGVYGYTF. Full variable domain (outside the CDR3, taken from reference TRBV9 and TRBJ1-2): DSGVTQTPKHLITATGQRVTLRCSPRSGDLSVYWYQQSLDQGLQFLIQYYNGEERAKGNILERFSAQQFPDLHSELNLSSLELGDSALYFCASGSRGVYGYTFGSGTRLTVV.

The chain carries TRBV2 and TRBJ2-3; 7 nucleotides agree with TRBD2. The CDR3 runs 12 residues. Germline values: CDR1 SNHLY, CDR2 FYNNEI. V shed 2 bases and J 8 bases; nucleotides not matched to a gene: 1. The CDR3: CASSESGATQYF. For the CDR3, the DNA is TGTGCCAGCAGTGAAAGCGGGGCTACGCAGTATTTT.

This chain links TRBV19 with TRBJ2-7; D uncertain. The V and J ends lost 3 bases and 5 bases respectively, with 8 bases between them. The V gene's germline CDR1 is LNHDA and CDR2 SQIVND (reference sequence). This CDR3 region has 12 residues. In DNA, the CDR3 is TGTGCCAGTAGTATGTCTGGCCACGAGCAGTACTTC. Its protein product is CASSMSGHEQYF.